The entry that follows covers one T cell receptor (beta chain) sequence. Libraries were prepared by immunoSEQ multiplex PCR; TCRdb keeps only in-frame clonotypes and omits some of them. The sample lists about 210,000 clones, around 90% occurring once. This sample is part of a study of blood T cell repertoires in COVID-19. For the study at large: Sources were T cells, B-cell-depleted T cells, or PBMCs; the material itself was cDNA or gDNA.

The CDR3 extends over 16 amino acids. The junction had 5 bases not matched to a gene; V was cut back by 0 bases and J by 0 bases. The V gene's germline CDR1 is SGDLS and CDR2 YYNGEE. The sequenced material came from peripheral blood. The TCR sequence derives from a man in his thirties or forties with acute or convalescent COVID-19. This chain connects TRBV9 to TRBJ1-1; TRBD1 aligns across 7 bases. The CDR3 protein is CASSVAGGFMNTEAFF. For the CDR3, the DNA is TGTGCCAGCAGCGTAGCAGGGGGATTCATGAACACTGAAGCTTTCTTT.